This T cell receptor (beta chain) was identified during a study of Ad26.COV2.S vaccination and SARS-CoV-2 variants. Study at large: Trial arm assignment for the donor was COV1001 Ad26.COV2.S.

As for treatment: about 20 received Ad26.COV2.S at low or high dose, single or two shots; several received placebo; per-sample allocation not given. Sample collection was performed on day 63 after the first vaccine or placebo injection. At a Boston site, the person donating was an adult of 18-55 years. The shot given was an Ad26 vector that makes Wuhan-strain SARS-CoV-2 spike. Germline CDR1 and CDR2: SGHTA and FQGNSA. This CDR3 has 14 residues. V was clipped by 0 bases and J by 6 bases; unmatched bases: 4. The data were produced by immunoSEQ multiplex PCR, yet TCRdb's version contains in-frame clones alone and is incomplete. The table has 350,000 to 500,000 clones, over 75% seen once.

The V call is TRBV7-2, the J call TRBJ1-2, with TRBD1 identical over 7 bases. This clonotype was sampled from a person aged 18-60 years who received the Ad26.COV2.S COVID-19 vaccine or a placebo. The material sequenced was peripheral blood, taken in a trial of Ad26.COV2.S vaccine versus placebo. This chain's CDR3 is CASSLAKQGNGYTF. In DNA form, the CDR3 reads TGTGCCAGCAGCTTAGCGAAACAGGGGAATGGCTACACCTTC.